This T cell receptor beta chain emerged from a study of blood T cell repertoires in COVID-19. On the study more broadly: Acute and convalescent COVID-19 specimens originated in the United States, Italy and Spain. PBMCs, B-cell-depleted T cells, or T cells were the source of the cDNA or gDNA that made up the material.

CDR1 and CDR2 from the germline V gene are SQVTM and ANQGSEA. The CDR3 loop spans 14 amino acids. Trimming took 5 bases from V and 5 from J; bases not matched to a gene: 10. Original methodology: Cell counts per sample came from amplifying reference gene primers. TCRdb keeps only in-frame clones here, not all; method: immunoSEQ multiplex PCR. D and trimming come from the DNA, and the V and J calls and clone size come from that table. Of 200,000 to 250,000 clones listed, about nine tenths are singletons. The chain is built from TRBV29-1 and TRBJ2-7; 9 bases are shared with TRBD1. The TCR originated in a woman aged 25 to 39 who had recovered from COVID-19. Specimen: PBMCs or T cells enriched from blood (not recorded which). The CDR3 DNA reads as TGCAGCGTTCGTTCGGACAGGGGTATTGACGAGCAGTACTTC. Amino acid sequence: CSVRSDRGIDEQYF.